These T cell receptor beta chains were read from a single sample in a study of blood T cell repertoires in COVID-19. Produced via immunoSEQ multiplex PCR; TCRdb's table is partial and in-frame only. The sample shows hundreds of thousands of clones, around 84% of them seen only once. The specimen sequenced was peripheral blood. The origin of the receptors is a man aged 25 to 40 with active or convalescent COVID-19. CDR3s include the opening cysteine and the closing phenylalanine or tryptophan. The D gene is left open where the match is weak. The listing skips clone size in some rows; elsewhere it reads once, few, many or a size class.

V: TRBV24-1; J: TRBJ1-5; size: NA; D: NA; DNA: TGTGCCACCAGTGAGGGCAGTTATAGCAATCAGCCCCAGCATTTT; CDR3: CATSEGSYSNQPQHF
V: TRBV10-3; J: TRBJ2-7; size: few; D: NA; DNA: TGTGCCATCAGCCGTGAGGGGTCGGGACACATTTCCTACGAGCAGTACTTC; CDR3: CAISREGSGHISYEQYF
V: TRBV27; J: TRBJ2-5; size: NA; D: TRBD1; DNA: TGTGCCAGCAGTTTACTTCGTACAGGGGTCCAGCTAGAGACCCAGTACTTC; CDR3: CASSLLRTGVQLETQYF
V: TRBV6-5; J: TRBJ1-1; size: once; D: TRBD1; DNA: TGTGCCAGCAGTTACGCCCGGACAGGGACCACTGAAGCTTTCTTT; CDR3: CASSYARTGTTEAFF
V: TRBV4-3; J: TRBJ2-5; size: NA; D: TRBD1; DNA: TGCGCCAGCAGCCAAGGCCGGGACAGGGGTGGAGAGACCCAGTACTTC; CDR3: CASSQGRDRGGETQYF
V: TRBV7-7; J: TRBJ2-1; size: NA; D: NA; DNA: TGTGCTAGCAGCTTGGTAGTCTCCGCTGAGCAGTTCTTC; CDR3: CASSLVVSAEQFF
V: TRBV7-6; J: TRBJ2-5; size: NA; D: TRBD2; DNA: TGTGCCAGCAGCCCTCTGGGACTACGGGAGACCCAGTACTTC; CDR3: CASSPLGLRETQYF
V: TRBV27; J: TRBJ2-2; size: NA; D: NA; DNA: TGTGCCAGCTGCCGGGGGAGCCCGACGAACCCCGGGGAGCTGTTTTTT; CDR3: CASCRGSPTNPGELFF
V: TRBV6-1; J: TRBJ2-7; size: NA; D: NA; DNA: TGTGCCAGCAGTGACCAGGGTGGAGACGAGCAGTACTTC; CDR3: CASSDQGGDEQYF
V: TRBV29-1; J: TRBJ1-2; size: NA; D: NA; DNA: TGCAGCGTTGTGGGGGGAACCTATGGCTACACCTTC; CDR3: CSVVGGTYGYTF
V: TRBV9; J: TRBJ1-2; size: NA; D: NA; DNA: TGTGCCAGCACCCGGACAGTGGTTTATGGCTACACCTTC; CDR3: CASTRTVVYGYTF
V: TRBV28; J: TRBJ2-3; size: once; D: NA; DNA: TGTGCCAGCAGCCCATCCACAGGGTTGAATACGCAGTATTTT; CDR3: CASSPSTGLNTQYF
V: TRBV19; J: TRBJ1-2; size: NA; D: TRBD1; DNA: TGTGCCAGTGGCCCCGGGACAGGGGCCCTGGGGGGTGGCTACACCTTC; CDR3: CASGPGTGALGGGYTF
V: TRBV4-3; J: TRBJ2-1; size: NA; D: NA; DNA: TGCGCCAGCAGCCAAGATGTGGGGCAGGGTCTCTACAATGAGCAGTTCTTC; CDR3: CASSQDVGQGLYNEQFF
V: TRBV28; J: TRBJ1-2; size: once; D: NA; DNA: TGTGCCAGCAGCTTGAGAGCTAACTATGGCTACACCTTC; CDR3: CASSLRANYGYTF
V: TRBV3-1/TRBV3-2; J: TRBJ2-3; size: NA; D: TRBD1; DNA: TGTGCCAGCAGCCGGACAGGTTTTAATACGCAGTATTTT; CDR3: CASSRTGFNTQYF
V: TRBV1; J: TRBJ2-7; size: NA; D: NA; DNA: TGCACCAGCAGCCCACGGGGACTAGCGGACTCCTACGAGCAGTACTTC; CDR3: CTSSPRGLADSYEQYF
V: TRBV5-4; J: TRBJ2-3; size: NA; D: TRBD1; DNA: TGTGCCAGCAGCATCGACAGGGGGGCAGATACGCAGTATTTT; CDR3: CASSIDRGADTQYF
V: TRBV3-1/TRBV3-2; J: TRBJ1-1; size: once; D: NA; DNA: TGTGCCAGCAGCCACCTGGACAGAGAAGCTTTCTTT; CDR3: CASSHLDREAFF
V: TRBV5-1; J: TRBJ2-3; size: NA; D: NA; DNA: TGCGCCAGCAGCGCACAGGGCCGCACAGATACGCAGTATTTT; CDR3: CASSAQGRTDTQYF
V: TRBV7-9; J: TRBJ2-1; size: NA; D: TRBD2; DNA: TGTGCCAGCAGCTGGGGAGGGGCTGGAAATGAGCAGTTCTTC; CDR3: CASSWGGAGNEQFF
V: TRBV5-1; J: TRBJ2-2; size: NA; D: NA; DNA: TGCGCCAGCAGCCCACGGGTTGGCTCGGGTACCGGGGAGCTGTTTTTT; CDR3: CASSPRVGSGTGELFF
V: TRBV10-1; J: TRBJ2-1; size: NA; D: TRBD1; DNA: TGCGCCAGCAGCATAAACCGGGACAGAAATTACAATGAGCAGTTCTTC; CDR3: CASSINRDRNYNEQFF
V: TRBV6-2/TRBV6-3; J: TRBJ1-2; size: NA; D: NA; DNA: TGTGCCAGCAGTTACTACAGTCGAACTAACTATGGCTACACCTTC; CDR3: CASSYYSRTNYGYTF
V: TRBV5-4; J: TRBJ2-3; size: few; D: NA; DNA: TGTGCCAGCAGCTTGAGATCCAGTAACCCAGATACGCAGTATTTT; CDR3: CASSLRSSNPDTQYF